The rows below give T cell receptor beta chains drawn from one sample of a study of T-cell reconstitution after alpha-beta-depleted transplantation in children. TCRdb analysed the PCR reads with MiXCR anew, one entry per CDR3 protein. The sample lists about 980,000 distinct CDR3 sequences, about 26% seen once, with about 28% in the top ten. The material sequenced was PBMCs, mostly from graft donor cells, taken 360 days after TCRalphabeta/CD19-depleted stem cell transplant. The origin of the receptors is a boy younger than two who had a stem cell transplant for SCID, so the T cells may come from the graft donor. The conserved cysteine and the conserved F or W are not part of the CDR3 here.

cdr3_length v_call cdr3_aa
11 TRBV7-3 ASSLTEVTEAF
12 TRBV12-3/TRBV12-4 ASSLVGVRNEQF
14 TRBV6-4 ASNSETGRHKRAQY
11 TRBV30 AWSEPTTYEQY
11 TRBV18 ASRTSGGNEQF
15 TRBV5-5 ASSLGYGLHSNQPQH
14 TRBV20-1 SASRGSGGQGYGYT
13 TRBV7-3 ASSLGGQVGDEQY
13 TRBV7-8 ASSLIPGTAYEQY
14 TRBV12-3/TRBV12-4 ASSSLADSSYNEQF
13 TRBV9 ASSLSEDMNTEAF
6 TRBV20-1 SVDEQY
13 TRBV7-9 ASSLTATSTDTQY
13 TRBV5-6 ASRLTGLRANVLT
13 TRBV4-3 ASSQVARYNSPLH
13 TRBV7-8 ASSPQPLAGNEQF
13 TRBV20-1 RALSSGGASYEQY
12 TRBV28 ASSRAGQLYGYT
13 TRBV5-1 ASSLLQGPGNTIY
13 TRBV12-3/TRBV12-4 ASSSDLGFTDTQY
12 TRBV20-1 GAPGADNTGELF
12 TRBV15 ATSSPGAFTEAF
13 TRBV20-1 SAPMADRPYNEQF
13 TRBV2 ASSGGLGLGYEQY
13 TRBV20-1 SAPLSPSGANVLT
15 TRBV7-2 ASSPRAGSTAKNIQY
12 TRBV20-1 SANRRQGQETQY
13 TRBV7-9 ASSSPTGFRETQY
12 TRBV5-1 ASSTSGSYNEQF
13 TRBV12-3/TRBV12-4 ASSFRGAGEETQY
11 TRBV20-1 STSGSLTGELF
11 TRBV29-1 SVAWAGANVLT
14 TRBV7-8 ASSLESGGGKNEQF
15 TRBV4-1 ASSQGGARSSYNEQF
12 TRBV20-1 SAYPGGGNTEAF
11 TRBV12-3/TRBV12-4 ASSPYMNTEAF
13 TRBV5-1 ASSSIRGAISEQY
15 TRBV5-1 ASSHLVVEGGAETQY
7 TRBV20-1 SAKNEQF
12 TRBV15 ATSRGHFQETQY
11 TRBV9 ASSEGRVGEAF
13 TRBV2 ASMPFLGFNQPQH
17 TRBV4-2 ASSPQGAGAPVAKNIQY
13 TRBV7-2 ASQTGVYPGDEQF
14 TRBV12-3/TRBV12-4 ASSLSSGTGLYEQY
11 TRBV6-1 ASAGQGFLEQY
13 TRBV15 ATSPLSDPGDTQY
13 TRBV7-9 ASSLAGGTGKGYT
12 TRBV20-1 SATTSGGTHEQY
16 TRBV11-1 ASSLAHQRGFLTDTQY
13 TRBV12-3/TRBV12-4 ASSFTGYRQETQY
15 TRBV12-3/TRBV12-4 ASSWSAFGSSYNEQF
15 TRBV12-3/TRBV12-4 ASSLTAGSARTDTQY
13 TRBV20-1 SASGPTTGTETQY
14 TRBV5-5 ASRPRGLADYNEQF
16 TRBV10-3 AISSGWELLSGANVLT